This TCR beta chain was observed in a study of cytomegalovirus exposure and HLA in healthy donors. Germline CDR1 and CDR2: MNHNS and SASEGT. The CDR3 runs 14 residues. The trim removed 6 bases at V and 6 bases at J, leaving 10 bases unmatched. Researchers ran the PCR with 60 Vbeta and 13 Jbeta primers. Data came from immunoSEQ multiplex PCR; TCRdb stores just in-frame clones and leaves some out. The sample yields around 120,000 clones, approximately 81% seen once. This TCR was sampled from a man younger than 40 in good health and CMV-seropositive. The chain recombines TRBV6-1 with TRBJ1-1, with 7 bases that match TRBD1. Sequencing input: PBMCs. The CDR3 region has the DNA TGTGCCAGCAGGGCAGGACAGGTGGTCCCTGAAGCTTTCTTT. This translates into CASRAGQVVPEAFF.